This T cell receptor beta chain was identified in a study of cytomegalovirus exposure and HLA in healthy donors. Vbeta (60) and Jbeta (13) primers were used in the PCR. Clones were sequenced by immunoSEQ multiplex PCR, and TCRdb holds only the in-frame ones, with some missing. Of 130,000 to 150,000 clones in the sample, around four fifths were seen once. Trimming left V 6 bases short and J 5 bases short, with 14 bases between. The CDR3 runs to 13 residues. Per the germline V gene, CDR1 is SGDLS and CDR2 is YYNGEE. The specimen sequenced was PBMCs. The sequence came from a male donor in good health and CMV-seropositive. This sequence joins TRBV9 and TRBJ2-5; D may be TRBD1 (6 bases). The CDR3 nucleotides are TGTGCCAGCAACCCAGGGGCCGGTGAGACCCAGTACTTC. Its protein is CASNPGAGETQYF.